One and the same sample provided the 12 T cell receptor beta chains below, sequenced in a study of blood T cell repertoires in COVID-19. Profiling relied on immunoSEQ multiplex PCR, and the TCRdb table lists in-frame clones only, not all of them. The sample records roughly 350,000 clones, 85% to 90% being singletons. Material for sequencing was peripheral blood. These receptors came from a woman between 45 and 65 years old with active or convalescent COVID-19.

The chain couples TRBV6-6 to TRBJ1-1; 8 bases align to TRBD1. V was clipped by 10 bases and J by 1 base; unmatched bases: 11. This CDR3 comprises 15 residues. In germline, CDR1 is MNHNY, CDR2 SVGAGI (reference sequence). This CDR3 reads CAIHGQGRKNTEAFF. The CDR3 DNA reads TGTGCCATCCACGGACAGGGTCGGAAGAACACTGAAGCTTTCTTT.

This chain links TRBV15 with TRBJ2-5, with TRBD2 identical over 13 bases. V lost 1 base and J lost 2; bases outside the gene matches: 7. This CDR3 spans 18 amino acids. Germline lookup yields CDR1 LNHNV and CDR2 YYDKDF (reference sequence). CDR3 in amino acids: CATSRGTSGRGGQETQYF. CDR3 coding DNA: TGTGCCACCAGCAGAGGGACTAGCGGGAGAGGGGGGCAAGAGACCCAGTACTTC.

On this clone itself: At the DNA level, this CDR3 is encoded by other sequences in the same sample as well. The rearrangement joins TRBV30 to TRBJ1-5; TRBD1 aligns across 7 bases. V was pared by 2 bases and J by 4 bases, with 8 bases of the junction left unmatched. The CDR3 length is 15 residues. From germline, CDR1 is GTSNPN and CDR2 SVGIG (reference sequence). CDR3 residues: CAWSNRGASNQPQHF. The CDR3 region has the DNA TGTGCCTGGAGTAACAGGGGCGCGTCAAATCAGCCCCAGCATTTT.

J is TRBJ1-2 and V is TRBV10-3; TRBD1 aligns across 10 bases. Germline CDR1 reads ENHRY; CDR2 reads SYGVKD. This CDR3 is 15 amino acids long. J lost 5 bases, V lost 4 bases, and 7 bases had no gene match. CDR3 region: CAISGERTGGYGYTF. In nucleotides, the CDR3 is TGTGCCATCAGTGGAGAAAGGACAGGGGGGTATGGCTACACCTTC.

This chain connects TRBV11-2 to TRBJ1-3; weak D call: TRBD1 (6 bases). The CDR3 is made up of 15 amino acids. Germline V gene data show CDR1 as SGHAT and CDR2 as FQNNGV. V was shortened by 4 bases and J by 3 bases, with 13 bases between the two germline ends. CDR3 DNA: TGTGCCAGCAGCTCCCCGGCAGGGGTTGGAAACACCATATATTTT. This encodes CASSSPAGVGNTIYF.

The rearrangement joins TRBV28 to TRBJ2-5; TRBD2 matches 15 bases. The CDR3 is made up of 17 amino acids. V dropped 5 bases and J dropped 2; count of bases not matched to a gene: 6. Germline assignment: CDR1 MDHEN and CDR2 SYDVKM. The CDR3, as DNA: TGTGCCAGCAGTCTGGGACTAGCGGGGGGAGGACAAGAGACCCAGTACTTC. It encodes CASSLGLAGGGQETQYF.

This rearrangement joins TRBV3-1 (or the pseudogene TRBV3-2) to TRBJ2-7, with TRBD1 as a possible D gene (6 bases). The CDR3 length is 14 residues. V was trimmed by 4 bases and J by 3 bases, leaving 13 bases between them. Germline CDR1 LGHDT, CDR2 YNNKEL (reference sequence). The CDR3 DNA reads TGTGCCAGCAGCCGCCGGGACACCTACTACGAGCAGTACTTC. It codes for CASSRRDTYYEQYF.

The V and J genes are TRBV18 and TRBJ1-2, with 9 bases identical to TRBD1. The germline V gene has CDR1 KGHSH and CDR2 LQKENI. J gave up 7 bases and V 5 bases, and 8 bases lay outside the gene matches. The length of the CDR3 is 14 residues. CDR3 sequence reads: CASSVAGTGFGYTF. Written as DNA, the CDR3 is TGTGCCAGCTCAGTCGCCGGGACAGGGTTTGGCTACACCTTC.

The rearrangement links TRBV12-3 or TRBV12-4 to TRBJ1-1; no reliable D call. Trimming took off 3 bases at V and 4 bases at J, with 9 bases between the two ends. The CDR3 extends over 13 amino acids. The CDR3: CASSFRVATEAFF. CDR3 DNA: TGTGCCAGCAGTTTTCGGGTGGCCACTGAAGCTTTCTTT.

This clone was detected only a few times. The chain uses TRBV7-2 and TRBJ1-2; possible D gene TRBD1, 6 bases. The V end was cut by 5 bases, the J end by 4 bases, with 14 bases between. The V gene's germline CDR1 is SGHTA and CDR2 FQGNSA. This CDR3 has 14 residues. The CDR3 region has the DNA TGTGCCAGCAGCGATACAGGGCGGGTCTATGGCTACACCTTC. Protein: CASSDTGRVYGYTF.

The V gene is TRBV7-8, the J gene TRBJ1-5; no definite D call. The CDR3 contains 14 residues. Germline V CDR1 and CDR2: SGHVS, FQNEAQ. V was trimmed by 5 bases and J by 7 bases, leaving 15 bases between them. In DNA, the CDR3 is TGTGCCAGCAGCCCCCACCCTAGAGACCAGCCCCAGCATTTT. This sequence encodes CASSPHPRDQPQHF.

V and J are TRBV5-4 and TRBJ1-3; perhaps TRBD1 as D (5 bases). V lost 2 bases and J lost 1, with 16 bases in between. CDR1 is SGHNT and CDR2 is YYREEE in the germline V gene (reference sequence). This CDR3 is built from 17 residues. CDR3 nucleotide sequence: TGTGCCAGCAGCTTTGGGCAGGGAGGGGTATCTGGAAACACCATATATTTT. Protein sequence: CASSFGQGGVSGNTIYF.